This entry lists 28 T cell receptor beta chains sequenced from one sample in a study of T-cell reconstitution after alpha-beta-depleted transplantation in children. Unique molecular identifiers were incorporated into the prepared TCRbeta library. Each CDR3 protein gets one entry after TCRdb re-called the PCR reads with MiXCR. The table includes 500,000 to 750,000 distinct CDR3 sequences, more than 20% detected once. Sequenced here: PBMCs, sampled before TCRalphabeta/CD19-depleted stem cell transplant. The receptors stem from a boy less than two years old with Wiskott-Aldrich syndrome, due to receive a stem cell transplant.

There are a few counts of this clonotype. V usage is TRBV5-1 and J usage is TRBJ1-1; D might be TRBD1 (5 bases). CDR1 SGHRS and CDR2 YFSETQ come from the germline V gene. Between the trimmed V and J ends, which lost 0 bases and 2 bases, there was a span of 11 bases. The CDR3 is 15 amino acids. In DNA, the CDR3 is TGCGCCAGCAGCTTGGAACCCGGGACCAACACTGAAGCTTTCTTT. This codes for CASSLEPGTNTEAFF.

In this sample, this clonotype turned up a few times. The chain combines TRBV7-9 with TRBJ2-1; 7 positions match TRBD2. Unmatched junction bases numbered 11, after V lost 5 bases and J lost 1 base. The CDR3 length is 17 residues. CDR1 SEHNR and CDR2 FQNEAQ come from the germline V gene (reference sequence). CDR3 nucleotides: TGTGCCAGCAGCCGGTCCAAAGCGGGGAGGTCCTACAATGAGCAGTTCTTC. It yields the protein CASSRSKAGRSYNEQFF.

Written as DNA, the CDR3 is TGCAGTGCTGGGCAGCCCTACGAGCAGTACTTC. Translation gives CSAGQPYEQYF. The chain employs TRBV20-1 and TRBJ2-7; no definite D call. V lost 5 bases to trimming and J lost 2 bases, with 7 bases between them. The CDR3 spans 11 residues. Germline CDR1 reads DFQATT; CDR2 reads SNEGSKA (reference sequence).

The chain's CDR3 is CSATPPVGNEQFF. The CDR3 nucleotides read TGCAGTGCTACCCCTCCAGTGGGTAATGAGCAGTTCTTC. V gene TRBV20-1 combines with J gene TRBJ2-1; no clear D gene. In germline, CDR1 is DFQATT, CDR2 SNEGSKA (reference sequence). The CDR3 sequence is 13 residues long. V gave up 4 bases and J gave up 7 bases, with 14 bases separating them.

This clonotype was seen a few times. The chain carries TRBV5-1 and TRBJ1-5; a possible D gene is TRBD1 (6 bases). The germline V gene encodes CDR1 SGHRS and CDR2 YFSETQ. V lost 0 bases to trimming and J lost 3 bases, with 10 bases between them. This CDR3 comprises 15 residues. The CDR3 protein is CASSLEGGNNQPQHF. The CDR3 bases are TGCGCCAGCAGCTTGGAGGGGGGAAACAATCAGCCCCAGCATTTT. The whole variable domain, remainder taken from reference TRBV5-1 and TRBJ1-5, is KAGVTQTPRYLIKTRGQQVTLSCSPISGHRSVSWYQQTPGQGLQFLFEYFSETQRNKGNFPGRFSGRQFSNSRSEMNVSTLELGDSALYLCASSLEGGNNQPQHFGDGTRLSIL.

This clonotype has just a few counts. The CDR3 sequence is CASSQDGTANQETQYF. CDR3 nucleotides: TGCGCCAGCAGCCAAGATGGGACAGCGAACCAAGAGACCCAGTACTTC. This rearrangement joins TRBV4-1 to TRBJ2-5; TRBD1 matches 7 bases. The CDR3 spans 16 residues. Trimming at V came to 0 bases and at J to 0 bases, leaving 4 bases not matched to a gene. From germline, CDR1 is MGHRA and CDR2 YSYEKL.

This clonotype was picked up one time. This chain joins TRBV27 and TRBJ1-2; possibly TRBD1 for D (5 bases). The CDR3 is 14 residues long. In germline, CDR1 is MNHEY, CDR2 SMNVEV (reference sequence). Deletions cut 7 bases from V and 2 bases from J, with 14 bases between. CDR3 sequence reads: CASTAWGTNYGYTF. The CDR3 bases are TGTGCCAGCACAGCCTGGGGGACCAACTATGGCTACACCTTC.

CDR3 in amino acids: CASSRGPVLASNGYTF. The CDR3 DNA sequence: TGTGCCAGCAGCCGGGGTCCAGTTCTGGCGTCGAATGGCTACACCTTC. J is TRBJ1-2 and V is TRBV3-1; D is unresolved. This CDR3 has 16 amino acids. Trimming took 4 bases from V and 6 from J, leaving 21 bases between them. Germline V CDR1 and CDR2: LGHDT, YNNKEL (reference sequence).

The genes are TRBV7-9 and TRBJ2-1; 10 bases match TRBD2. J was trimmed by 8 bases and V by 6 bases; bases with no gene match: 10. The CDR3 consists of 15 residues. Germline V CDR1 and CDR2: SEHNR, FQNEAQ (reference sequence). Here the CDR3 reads CASSRASGSLDEQFF. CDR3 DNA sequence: TGTGCCAGCAGTAGGGCTAGCGGGAGCCTGGATGAGCAGTTCTTC.

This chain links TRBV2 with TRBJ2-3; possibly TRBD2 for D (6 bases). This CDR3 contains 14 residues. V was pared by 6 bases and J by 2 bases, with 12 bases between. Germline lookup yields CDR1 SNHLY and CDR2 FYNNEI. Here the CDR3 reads CASREGYYTDTQYF. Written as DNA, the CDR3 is TGTGCCAGCAGGGAGGGGTACTACACAGATACGCAGTATTTT.

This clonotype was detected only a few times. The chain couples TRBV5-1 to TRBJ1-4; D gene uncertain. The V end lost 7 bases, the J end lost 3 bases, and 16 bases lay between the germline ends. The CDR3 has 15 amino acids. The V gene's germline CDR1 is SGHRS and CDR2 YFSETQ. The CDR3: CASRGSGSPNEKLFF. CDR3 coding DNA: TGCGCCAGCCGGGGTTCGGGGAGTCCTAATGAAAAACTGTTTTTT. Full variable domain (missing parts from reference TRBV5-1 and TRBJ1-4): KAGVTQTPRYLIKTRGQQVTLSCSPISGHRSVSWYQQTPGQGLQFLFEYFSETQRNKGNFPGRFSGRQFSNSRSEMNVSTLELGDSALYLCASRGSGSPNEKLFFGSGTQLSVL.

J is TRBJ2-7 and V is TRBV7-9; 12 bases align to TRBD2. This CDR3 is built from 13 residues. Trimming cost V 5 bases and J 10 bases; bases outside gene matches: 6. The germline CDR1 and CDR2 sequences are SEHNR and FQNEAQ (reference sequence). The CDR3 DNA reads TGTGCCAGCAGCGGGAAGACTAGCGGGAGCCAGTACTTC. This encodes CASSGKTSGSQYF.

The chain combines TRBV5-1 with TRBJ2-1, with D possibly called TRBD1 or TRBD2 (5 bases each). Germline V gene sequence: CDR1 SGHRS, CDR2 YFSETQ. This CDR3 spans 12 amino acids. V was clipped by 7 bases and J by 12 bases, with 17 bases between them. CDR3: CASGRDHDAQFF. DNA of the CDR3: TGCGCCAGCGGACGGGACCACGATGCGCAGTTCTTC.

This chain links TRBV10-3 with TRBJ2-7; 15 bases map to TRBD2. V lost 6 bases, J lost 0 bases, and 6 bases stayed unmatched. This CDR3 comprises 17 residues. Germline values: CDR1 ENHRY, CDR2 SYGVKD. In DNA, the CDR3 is TGTGCCATCAGGGCAGGACTAGCGGGGGGGTTCTCCTACGAGCAGTACTTC. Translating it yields CAIRAGLAGGFSYEQYF.

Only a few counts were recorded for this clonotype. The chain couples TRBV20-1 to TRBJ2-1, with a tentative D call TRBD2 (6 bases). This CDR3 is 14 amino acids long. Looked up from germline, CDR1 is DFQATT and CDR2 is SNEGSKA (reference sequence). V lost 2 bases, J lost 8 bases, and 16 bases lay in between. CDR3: CSARPSAYKDEQFF. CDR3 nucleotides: TGCAGTGCTAGACCTAGCGCATACAAGGATGAGCAGTTCTTC.

CDR3 nucleotides: TGTGCCAGCAGCCCCGGGATGGGAGACTACACCTTC. Translated, it gives CASSPGMGDYTF. V and J are TRBV5-5 and TRBJ1-2; the D is unclear. V lost 4 bases and J 10 bases, leaving 14 bases between the germline ends. The CDR3 loop spans 12 amino acids. The germline V gene has CDR1 SGHKS and CDR2 YYEKEE (reference sequence).

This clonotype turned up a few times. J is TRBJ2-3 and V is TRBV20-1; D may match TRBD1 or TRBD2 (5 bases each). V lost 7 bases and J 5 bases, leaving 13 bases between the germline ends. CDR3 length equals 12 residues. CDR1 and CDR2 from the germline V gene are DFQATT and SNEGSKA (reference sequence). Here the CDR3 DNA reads TGCAGTGGGGGGTCGGGCCGAGATACGCAGTATTTT. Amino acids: CSGGSGRDTQYF.

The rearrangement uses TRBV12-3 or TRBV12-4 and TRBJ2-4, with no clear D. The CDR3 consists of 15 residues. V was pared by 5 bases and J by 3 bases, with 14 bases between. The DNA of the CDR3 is TGTGCCAGCAGTAGTTTGAGAGACCTCAAAAACATTCAGTACTTC. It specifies CASSSLRDLKNIQYF.

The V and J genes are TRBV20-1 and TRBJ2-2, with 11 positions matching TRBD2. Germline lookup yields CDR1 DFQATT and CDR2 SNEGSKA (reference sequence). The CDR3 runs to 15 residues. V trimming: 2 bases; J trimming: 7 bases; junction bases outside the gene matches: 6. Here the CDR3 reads CSARHSGRGIGELFF. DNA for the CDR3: TGCAGTGCTAGACATAGCGGGAGGGGTATCGGGGAGCTGTTTTTT.

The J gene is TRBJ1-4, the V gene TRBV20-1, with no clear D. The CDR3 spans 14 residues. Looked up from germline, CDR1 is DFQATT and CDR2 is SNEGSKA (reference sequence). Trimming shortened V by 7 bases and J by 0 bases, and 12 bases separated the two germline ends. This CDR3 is CSVAPGATNEKLFF. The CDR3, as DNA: TGCAGTGTAGCGCCGGGAGCAACTAATGAAAAACTGTTTTTT.

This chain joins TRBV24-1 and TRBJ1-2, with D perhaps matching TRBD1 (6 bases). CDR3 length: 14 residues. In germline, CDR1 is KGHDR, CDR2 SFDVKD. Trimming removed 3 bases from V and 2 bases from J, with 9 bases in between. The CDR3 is CATSDRRGNYGYTF. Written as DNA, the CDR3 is TGTGCCACCAGTGATCGCAGGGGAAACTATGGCTACACCTTC.

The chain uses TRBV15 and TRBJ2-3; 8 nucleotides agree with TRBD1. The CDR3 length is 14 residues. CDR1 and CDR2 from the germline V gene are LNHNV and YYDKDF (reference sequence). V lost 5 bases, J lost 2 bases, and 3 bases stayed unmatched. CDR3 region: CATSEDRATDTQYF. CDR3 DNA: TGTGCCACCAGCGAGGACAGGGCCACAGATACGCAGTATTTT. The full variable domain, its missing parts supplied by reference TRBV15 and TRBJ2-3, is DAMVIQNPRYQVTQFGKPVTLSCSQTLNHNVMYWYQQKSSQAPKLLFHYYDKDFNNEADTPDNFQSRRPNTSFCFLDIRSPGLGDTAMYLCATSEDRATDTQYFGPGTRLTVL.

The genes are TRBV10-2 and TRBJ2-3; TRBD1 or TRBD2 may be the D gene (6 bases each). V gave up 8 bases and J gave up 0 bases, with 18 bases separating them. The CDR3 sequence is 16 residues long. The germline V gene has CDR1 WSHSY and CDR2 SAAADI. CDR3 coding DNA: TGCGCCAGCCGAGAATGGGGGGCACTGAGCACAGATACGCAGTATTTT. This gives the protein CASREWGALSTDTQYF.

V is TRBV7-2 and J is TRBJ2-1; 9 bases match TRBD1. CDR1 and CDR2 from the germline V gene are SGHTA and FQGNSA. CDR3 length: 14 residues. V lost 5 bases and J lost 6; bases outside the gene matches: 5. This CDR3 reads CASSPPGQGNEQFF. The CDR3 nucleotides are TGTGCCAGCAGCCCCCCGGGACAGGGCAATGAGCAGTTCTTC.

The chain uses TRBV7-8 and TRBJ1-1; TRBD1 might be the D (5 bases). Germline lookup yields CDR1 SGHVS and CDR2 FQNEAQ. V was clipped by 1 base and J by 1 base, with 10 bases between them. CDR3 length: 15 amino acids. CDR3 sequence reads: CASSLDLGPNTEAFF. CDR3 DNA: TGTGCCAGCAGCTTAGATCTGGGACCGAACACTGAAGCTTTCTTT.

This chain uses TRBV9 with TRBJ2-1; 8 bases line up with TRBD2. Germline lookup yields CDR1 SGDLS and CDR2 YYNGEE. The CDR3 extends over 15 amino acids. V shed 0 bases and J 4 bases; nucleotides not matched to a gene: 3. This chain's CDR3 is CASSVELAGYNEQFF. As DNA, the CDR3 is TGTGCCAGCAGCGTAGAATTAGCGGGATACAATGAGCAGTTCTTC.

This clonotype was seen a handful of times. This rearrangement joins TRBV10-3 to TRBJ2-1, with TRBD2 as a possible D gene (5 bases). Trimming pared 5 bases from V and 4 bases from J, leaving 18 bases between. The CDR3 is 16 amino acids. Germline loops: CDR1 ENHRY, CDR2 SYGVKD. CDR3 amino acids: CAISPERAALYNEQFF. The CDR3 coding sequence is TGTGCCATCAGTCCCGAGAGGGCGGCCCTGTACAATGAGCAGTTCTTC.

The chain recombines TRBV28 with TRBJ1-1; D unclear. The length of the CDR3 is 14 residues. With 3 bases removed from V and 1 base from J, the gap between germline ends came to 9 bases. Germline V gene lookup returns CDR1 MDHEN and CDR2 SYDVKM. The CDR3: CASSFKVRNTEAFF. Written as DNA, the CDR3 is TGTGCCAGCAGTTTCAAAGTCAGGAACACTGAAGCTTTCTTT.